This TCR beta chain was recorded in a study of T cell responses to AZD1222 COVID-19 vaccine. Analyses pooled second doses at about 4 or about 12 weeks. Some clones are missing from TCRdb's copy, which holds only in-frame ones; the method was immunoSEQ multiplex PCR. Among more than 150,000 clones listed, approximately 90% were seen once. Study-level results: Baseline seropositivity occurred in only six AZD1222 recipients. Reportedly, nearly half of unique spike TCRs recognized epitopes outside B.1.351/B.1.1.7 mutations.

The CDR3 is made up of 12 amino acids. Germline V gene sequence: CDR1 DFQATT, CDR2 SNEGSKA (reference sequence). The germline V and J ends were trimmed by 3 bases and 1 base, with 5 bases remaining between them. On this clone: Its antigen is undetermined.

The sequenced sample was peripheral blood, obtained 28 days after the second AZD1222 dose. The chain couples TRBV20-1 to TRBJ2-3; D is undetermined. The TCR comes from an adult who received the AZD1222 COVID-19 vaccine. The CDR3 DNA follows: TGCAGTGCTAGTATCGGCACAGATACGCAGTATTTT. Translating gives CSASIGTDTQYF.